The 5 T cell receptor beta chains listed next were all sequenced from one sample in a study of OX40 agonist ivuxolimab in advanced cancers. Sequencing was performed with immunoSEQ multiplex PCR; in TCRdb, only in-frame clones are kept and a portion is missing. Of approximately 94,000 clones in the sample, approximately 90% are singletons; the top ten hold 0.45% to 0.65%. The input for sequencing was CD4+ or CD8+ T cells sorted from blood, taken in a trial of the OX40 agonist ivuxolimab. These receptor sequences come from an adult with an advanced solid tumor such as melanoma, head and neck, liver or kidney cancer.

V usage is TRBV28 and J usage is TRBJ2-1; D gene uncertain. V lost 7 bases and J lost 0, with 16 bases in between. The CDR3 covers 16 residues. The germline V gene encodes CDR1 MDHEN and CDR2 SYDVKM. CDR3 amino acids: CASTHSGHSSYNEQFF. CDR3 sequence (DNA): TGTGCCAGCACCCATTCCGGTCATAGCTCCTACAATGAGCAGTTCTTC.

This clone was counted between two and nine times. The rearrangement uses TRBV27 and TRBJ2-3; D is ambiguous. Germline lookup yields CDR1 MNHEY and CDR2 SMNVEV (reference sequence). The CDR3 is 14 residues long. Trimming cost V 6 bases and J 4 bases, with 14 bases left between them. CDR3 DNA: TGTGCCAGCAGATTTACCAGGAGCCCAGATACGCAGTATTTT. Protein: CASRFTRSPDTQYF.

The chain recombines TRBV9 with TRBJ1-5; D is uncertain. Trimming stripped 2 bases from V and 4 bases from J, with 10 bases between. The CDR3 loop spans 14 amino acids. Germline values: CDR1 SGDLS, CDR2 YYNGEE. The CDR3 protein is CASSVSEGNQPQHF. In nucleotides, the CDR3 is TGTGCCAGCAGCGTCTCGGAGGGAAATCAGCCCCAGCATTTT. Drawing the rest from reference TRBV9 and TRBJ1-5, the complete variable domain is DSGVTQTPKHLITATGQRVTLRCSPRSGDLSVYWYQQSLDQGLQFLIQYYNGEERAKGNILERFSAQQFPDLHSELNLSSLELGDSALYFCASSVSEGNQPQHFGDGTRLSIL.

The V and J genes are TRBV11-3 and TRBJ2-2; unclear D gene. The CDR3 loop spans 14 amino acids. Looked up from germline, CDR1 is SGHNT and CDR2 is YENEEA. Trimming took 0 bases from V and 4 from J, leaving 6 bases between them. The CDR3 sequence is CASSLDRSTGELFF. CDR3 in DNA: TGTGCCAGCAGCTTAGATCGGAGCACCGGGGAGCTGTTTTTT.

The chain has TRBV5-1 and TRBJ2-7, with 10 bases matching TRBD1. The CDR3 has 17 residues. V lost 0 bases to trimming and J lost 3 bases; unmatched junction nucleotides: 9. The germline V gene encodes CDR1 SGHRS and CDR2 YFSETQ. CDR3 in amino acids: CASSLAGTGVPRYEQYF. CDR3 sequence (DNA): TGCGCCAGCAGCTTGGCCGGGACAGGGGTTCCCCGCTACGAGCAGTACTTC.